These 8 T cell receptor beta chains were sequenced from one sample in a study of T-cell memory formation after mild COVID-19. TCRdb used MiXCR to reprocess the 5' RACE reads, holding one entry per CDR3 protein. This sample has approximately 260,000 distinct CDR3 sequences, with around 17% found just once. The sample was PBMCs or a T cell subset sorted from them (not recorded which). All receptors derive from a man aged 18 to 35 who had mild COVID-19 (a few samples of this study predate the infection). Cell type and time point are not known.

This clonotype is a singleton in its sample. The rearrangement joins TRBV27 to TRBJ2-7; 8 bases are shared with TRBD1. The CDR3 totals 15 residues. Per the germline V gene, CDR1 is MNHEY and CDR2 is SMNVEV (reference sequence). V trimming: 6 bases; J trimming: 2 bases; junction bases outside the gene matches: 9. The CDR3 here is CASSPGQDLTYEQYF. CDR3 nucleotide sequence: TGTGCCAGCAGCCCGGGACAGGACCTAACCTACGAGCAGTACTTC.

The rearrangement links TRBV4-1 to TRBJ2-7; D may be TRBD1 (5 bases). The CDR3 loop spans 17 amino acids. V shed 4 bases and J shed 2 bases, with 21 bases lying between them. CDR1 is MGHRA and CDR2 is YSYEKL in the germline V gene. In nucleotides, the CDR3 is TGCGCCAGCAGCCCGACACCCAGCCCCGCAGGGACCTACGAGCAGTACGTC. It yields the protein CASSPTPSPAGTYEQYV.

The chain employs TRBV9 and TRBJ1-6; 10 positions agree with TRBD1. V was pared by 0 bases and J by 14 bases, with 8 bases of the junction left unmatched. This CDR3 is 15 amino acids long. Germline values: CDR1 SGDLS, CDR2 YYNGEE. The CDR3 DNA is TGTGCCAGCAGCGTAGAGGGGACAGGGGTTAGAGCCCTCCACTTT. It yields the protein CASSVEGTGVRALHF.

The table lists this clonotype with a few counts. V usage is TRBV12-3 or TRBV12-4 and J usage is TRBJ2-2; the D is unclear. Trimming removed 2 bases from V and 5 bases from J, with 12 bases in between. The CDR3 covers 15 residues. This chain's CDR3 is CASSLRRTLTGELFF. The CDR3 nucleotides are TGTGCCAGCAGTTTACGGAGAACTCTAACCGGGGAGCTGTTTTTT.

The rearrangement joins TRBV2 to TRBJ1-1; the D gene is possibly TRBD1 (5 bases). This CDR3 has 15 amino acids. CDR1 SNHLY and CDR2 FYNNEI come from the germline V gene. The V end lost 3 bases, the J end lost 1 base, and 12 bases lay between the germline ends. This chain's CDR3 is CASSEGGNGNTEAFF. The CDR3 nucleotides are TGTGCCAGCAGTGAGGGGGGAAATGGGAACACTGAAGCTTTCTTT.

This clonotype appeared many times. The chain couples TRBV20-1 to TRBJ2-1, with D maybe TRBD1 (5 bases). The germline V gene encodes CDR1 DFQATT and CDR2 SNEGSKA (reference sequence). This CDR3 spans 12 amino acids. Trimming pared 2 bases from V and 7 bases from J, leaving 9 bases between. The CDR3 sequence: CSARFSGNEQFF. The CDR3, as DNA: TGCAGTGCTAGATTCTCAGGGAATGAGCAGTTCTTC.

CDR3 sequence reads: CASSIPGPPPEQFF. The CDR3 nucleotides read TGTGCCAGTAGTATTCCCGGGCCACCCCCCGAGCAGTTCTTC. This chain uses TRBV19 with TRBJ2-1; no reliable D call. Trimming took off 3 bases at V and 10 bases at J, with 16 bases between the two ends. The CDR3 totals 14 residues. Looked up from germline, CDR1 is LNHDA and CDR2 is SQIVND (reference sequence).

This clonotype was counted at least ten times. The rearrangement links TRBV28 to TRBJ2-4, with D hard to call. From germline, CDR1 is MDHEN and CDR2 SYDVKM. The CDR3 spans 16 residues. V lost 3 bases and J 2 bases, leaving 14 bases between the germline ends. The CDR3 loop reads CASSFRPGSSKNIQYF. The CDR3 nucleotides are TGTGCCAGCAGTTTTCGGCCGGGCTCCTCCAAAAACATTCAGTACTTC.